The present T cell receptor (beta chain) was sequenced within a study of blood T cell repertoires in COVID-19. Study-wide background: Some COVID-19 samples were acute and others convalescent; all came from the United States, Italy and Spain.

In the original processing: It was from reference gene primer amplification that nucleated cell counts were estimated. The protocol was immunoSEQ multiplex PCR, while the TCRdb copy is restricted to in-frame clones and leaves out a portion. V, J and clone size derive from that table, while D and trimming were established from the DNA sequence. The sample shows approximately 290,000 clones, over 75% of them seen only once. This CDR3 region has 22 residues. The trim removed 2 bases at V and 1 base at J, leaving 16 bases unmatched. CDR1 and CDR2 from the germline V gene are KGHSH and LQKENI. The chain joins TRBV18 to TRBJ2-6, with 11 nucleotides matching TRBD2. The sequenced material came from peripheral blood. The sequence derives from a woman aged 55-69 years with acute or convalescent COVID-19. CDR3 region: CASSPELAGVQSSDSGANVLTF. The CDR3 region has the DNA TGTGCCAGCTCACCAGAACTAGCGGGAGTCCAGTCCTCAGATTCTGGGGCCAACGTCCTGACTTTC.